This TCR beta chain was sequenced for a study of T cells in Graves' hyperthyroidism and ophthalmopathy. Study-wide results and caveats: The model made its ophthalmopathy prediction, and onset followed a median approximately 7 months later.

RNA transcripts served as the template for amplifying TCR beta CDR3 regions. HTBI primers were the set used in a first-round RT-PCR of the TCR CDR3. TCRdb processed the multiplex PCR reads anew with MiXCR; each CDR3 protein has one entry. This sample has under 700,000 distinct CDR3 sequences, with 16% found just once. This clonotype occurred a few times. Its antigen is currently unknown. Pregnant or lactating patients were excluded, as were those with uncontrolled infection or other autoimmune disease. Germline CDR1 is SEHNR and CDR2 is FQNEAQ (reference sequence). The CDR3 has 17 amino acids. The ends lost 5 bases at V and 4 bases at J; junction bases unmatched: 7.

The TCR comes from a woman between 18 and 29 years old with Graves' hyperthyroidism. The sequenced sample consisted of blood. The V and J genes are TRBV7-9 and TRBJ2-3; TRBD2 agrees at 15 bases. The CDR3 region is CASSPGLAGGLADTQYF. CDR3 sequence (DNA): TGTGCCAGCAGCCCGGGACTAGCGGGGGGACTGGCAGATACGCAGTATTTT.